The 26 T cell receptor beta chains below all came from one sample that was sequenced in a study of blood T cells in healthy people across ages. Together with a sample-barcoded 5' primer, a J-beta primer mix was included in a second PCR lasting about 7 to 12 cycles. Each CDR3 protein gets one entry after TCRdb re-called the 5' RACE reads with MiXCR. The table has 700,000 or so distinct CDR3 sequences, around two fifths seen once. The material sequenced was blood. Source of these receptors: a man older than 75 in good health.

The chain links TRBV6-6 to TRBJ2-7; 9 positions match TRBD1. The germline gives CDR1 MNHNY, CDR2 SVGAGI (reference sequence). V lost 2 bases and J lost 7; bases outside the gene matches: 3. The CDR3 spans 13 residues. The chain's CDR3 is CASSYPTGGEQYF. The CDR3 bases are TGTGCCAGCAGTTACCCGACAGGGGGGGAGCAGTACTTC.

The rearrangement links TRBV12-3 or TRBV12-4 to TRBJ2-1; 11 bases are a match to TRBD2. The ends lost 4 bases at V and 6 bases at J; junction bases unmatched: 8. This CDR3 contains 16 residues. CDR3 DNA sequence: TGTGCCAGCAGTTCTCAGCTAGCGGGGGGTCCCAATGAGCAGTTCTTC. Translation gives CASSSQLAGGPNEQFF.

The sample holds a few counts of this clonotype. The rearrangement joins TRBV20-1 to TRBJ2-5, with a weak D call TRBD1 (6 bases). The V gene's germline CDR1 is DFQATT and CDR2 SNEGSKA (reference sequence). This CDR3 has 13 amino acids. The V gene lost 2 bases and the J gene lost 5 bases, with 12 bases spanning the gap. The CDR3 DNA follows: TGCAGTGCTAGAAATCAGGGGCCGGAGACCCAGTACTTC. It is translated as CSARNQGPETQYF.

This clonotype was seen many times. The V and J genes are TRBV5-6 and TRBJ1-2; D uncertain. Germline CDR1 and CDR2: SGHDT and YYEEEE. The CDR3 spans 14 residues. V was clipped by 1 base and J by 4 bases, with 11 bases between them. CDR3 coding DNA: TGTGCCAGCAGCTTGAGGCCGACCCTCTATGGCTACACCTTC. Its translation is CASSLRPTLYGYTF.

The chain uses TRBV5-1 and TRBJ2-6; D is possibly TRBD1 (5 bases). V lost 4 bases, J lost 0 bases, and 11 bases lay in between. The CDR3 has 16 amino acids. The germline V gene has CDR1 SGHRS and CDR2 YFSETQ. Written as DNA, the CDR3 is TGCGCCAGCAGCAGGGGTCTTGCCTCTGGGGCCAACGTCCTGACTTTC. Its protein is CASSRGLASGANVLTF.

This sequence joins TRBV24-1 and TRBJ2-1; tentatively, D is TRBD2 (5 bases). Per the germline V gene, CDR1 is KGHDR and CDR2 is SFDVKD. CDR3 length equals 12 residues. Deletions cut 3 bases from V and 10 bases from J, with 9 bases between. The CDR3: CATSDLGREQFF. The CDR3 DNA is TGTGCCACCAGTGATCTGGGGAGAGAGCAGTTCTTC.

This chain links TRBV5-6 with TRBJ2-3, with D perhaps TRBD1 (5 bases). V dropped 4 bases and J dropped 2 bases, with 14 bases sitting between them. This CDR3 contains 15 residues. The germline CDR1 and CDR2 sequences are SGHDT and YYEEEE. The CDR3 nucleotides read TGTGCCAGCAGCAGGGATGGCGGACACACAGATACGCAGTATTTT. Translated: CASSRDGGHTDTQYF.

The chain combines TRBV5-1 with TRBJ2-6, with D possibly being TRBD1 (6 bases). The V end lost 5 bases, the J end lost 0 bases, and 12 bases lay between the germline ends. Germline lookup yields CDR1 SGHRS and CDR2 YFSETQ. CDR3 size: 16 residues. CDR3 protein: CASSLGRGSGANVLTF. CDR3 nucleotide sequence: TGCGCCAGCAGTCTGGGCAGGGGCTCTGGGGCCAACGTCCTGACTTTC. Variable domain in full (rest from reference TRBV5-1 and TRBJ2-6): KAGVTQTPRYLIKTRGQQVTLSCSPISGHRSVSWYQQTPGQGLQFLFEYFSETQRNKGNFPGRFSGRQFSNSRSEMNVSTLELGDSALYLCASSLGRGSGANVLTFGAGSRLTVL.

The rearrangement links TRBV15 to TRBJ2-3; D unclear. CDR1 and CDR2 (germline): LNHNV, YYDKDF (reference sequence). The CDR3 has 13 amino acids. V was clipped by 0 bases and J by 14 bases, with 15 bases between them. The CDR3 is CATSRDFGSLLYF. The CDR3 DNA follows: TGTGCCACCAGCAGAGATTTTGGAAGCCTCTTGTATTTT. The full variable domain, its missing parts supplied by reference TRBV15 and TRBJ2-3, is DAMVIQNPRYQVTQFGKPVTLSCSQTLNHNVMYWYQQKSSQAPKLLFHYYDKDFNNEADTPDNFQSRRPNTSFCFLDIRSPGLGDTAMYLCATSRDFGSLLYFGPGTRLTVL.

The chain is built from TRBV9 and TRBJ2-7; 7 nucleotides line up with TRBD1. The CDR3 loop spans 14 amino acids. V gave up 0 bases and J gave up 5 bases; unmatched junction bases: 5. CDR1 and CDR2 (germline): SGDLS, YYNGEE. CDR3 sequence reads: CASSVAPDRDEQYF. The CDR3 region has the DNA TGTGCCAGCAGCGTAGCTCCCGACAGGGACGAGCAGTACTTC.

The chain carries TRBV6-2 or TRBV6-3 and TRBJ2-3; D not resolved. Germline CDR1 reads MNHEY; CDR2 reads SVGEGT. The CDR3 is made up of 12 amino acids. Trimming shortened V by 10 bases and J by 2 bases, and 10 bases separated the two germline ends. CDR3 sequence reads: CATSPNTDTQYF. The CDR3 bases are TGTGCCACCTCCCCGAACACAGATACGCAGTATTTT.

The chain recombines TRBV7-8 with TRBJ2-6, with D possibly matching TRBD1 (5 bases). The CDR3 totals 17 residues. The germline V and J ends were trimmed by 4 bases and 0 bases, with 13 bases remaining between them. Germline loops: CDR1 SGHVS, CDR2 FQNEAQ. CDR3 in amino acids: CASSSDTRASGANVLTF. The CDR3 DNA is TGTGCCAGCAGCTCCGATACCAGGGCCTCTGGGGCCAACGTCCTGACTTTC.

With regard to this clonotype: Given a much more abundant clone one base away, this may be a read error. This chain connects TRBV20-1 to TRBJ2-3; TRBD2 matches at 7 bases. The germline V gene has CDR1 DFQATT and CDR2 SNEGSKA (reference sequence). Trimming removed 6 bases from V and 6 bases from J; junction bases left unmatched: 15. The CDR3 is 15 residues long. CDR3: CSAPTTGGSRDTQYF. DNA for the CDR3: TGCAGTGCCCCAACGACTGGCGGGAGTAGGGATACGCAGTATTTT.

Comments on this clonotype: A much larger clone sits a single nucleotide away, making a read error possible. The chain employs TRBV2 and TRBJ2-5; 8 positions agree with TRBD2. There are 14 residues in the CDR3. Germline assignment: CDR1 SNHLY and CDR2 FYNNEI. V dropped 6 bases and J dropped 11; count of bases not matched to a gene: 14. This chain's CDR3 is CASSAAGDIYEQYF. CDR3 nucleotides: TGTGCCAGCAGCGCAGCGGGAGATATCTATGAGCAGTACTTC. The whole variable domain, filled in from reference TRBV2 and TRBJ2-5, reads EPEVTQTPSHQVTQMGQEVILRCVPISNHLYFYWYRQILGQKVEFLVSFYNNEISEKSEIFDDQFSVERPDGSNFTLKIRSTKLEDSAMYFCASSAAGDIYEQYFGPGTRLLVL.

The chain uses TRBV7-6 and TRBJ2-4, with D maybe TRBD2 (7 bases). Germline assignment: CDR1 SGHVS and CDR2 FNYEAQ. This CDR3 contains 17 residues. V shed 4 bases and J shed 13 bases, with 29 bases lying between them. CDR3 residues: CASSSISQGRESGEQYF. The CDR3 nucleotides are TGTGCCAGCAGCTCGATCTCCCAGGGGCGGGAGTCGGGGGAGCAGTACTTC.

This clonotype was seen only a few times. This sequence joins TRBV2 and TRBJ2-1, with D hard to call. From germline, CDR1 is SNHLY and CDR2 FYNNEI. V lost 0 bases and J 9 bases, leaving 12 bases between the germline ends. This CDR3 is built from 14 residues. The CDR3 DNA reads as TGTGCCAGCAGTGAAGCGCTTAGGTTTTCTGAGCAGTTCTTC. It codes for CASSEALRFSEQFF.

This clonotype occurred a few times. The V and J genes are TRBV12-3 or TRBV12-4 and TRBJ2-3, with unresolved D. Trimming took 2 bases from V and 1 from J, leaving 7 bases between them. This CDR3 is built from 14 residues. The CDR3 reads CASSLSDGTDTQYF. The CDR3, as DNA: TGTGCCAGCAGTTTATCCGACGGCACAGATACGCAGTATTTT.

On this clonotype: This may stem from a read error, because a much larger clone lies one nucleotide away. The gene calls are TRBV20-1 and TRBJ1-2; 7 positions agree with TRBD1. The CDR3 runs 15 residues. Trimming took 3 bases from V and 4 from J; bases not matched to a gene: 11. Germline CDR1 is DFQATT and CDR2 is SNEGSKA (reference sequence). The CDR3 protein is CSASSAGTAVYGYTF. CDR3 DNA sequence: TGCAGTGCTAGTTCCGCCGGGACAGCCGTCTATGGCTACACCTTC.

This clonotype was seen at least ten times. V gene TRBV28 combines with J gene TRBJ2-7, with 8 bases aligning to TRBD1. There are 15 residues in the CDR3. V was pared by 3 bases and J by 3 bases, with 7 bases of the junction left unmatched. Germline CDR1 MDHEN, CDR2 SYDVKM. The CDR3 DNA reads as TGTGCCAGCAGTTTCCCCGACAGGGGAGTCTACGAGCAGTACTTC. It translates to CASSFPDRGVYEQYF. Using reference TRBV28 and TRBJ2-7 for the parts outside the CDR3, the full variable domain is DVKVTQSSRYLVKRTGEKVFLECVQDMDHENMFWYRQDPGLGLRLIYFSYDVKMKEKGDIPEGYSVSREKKERFSLILESASTNQTSMYLCASSFPDRGVYEQYFGPGTRLTVT.

This clonotype showed up just a few times. This sequence joins TRBV6-6 and TRBJ2-3; TRBD2 aligns across 12 bases. With V trimmed by 8 bases and J by 4 bases, 13 bases remained unmatched. Germline V gene sequence: CDR1 MNHNY, CDR2 SVGAGI (reference sequence). CDR3 size: 17 residues. CDR3 nucleotides: TGTGCCAGCGCACCCGGGAAGACTAGCGGGGGCTCAGATACGCAGTATTTT. Residues: CASAPGKTSGGSDTQYF.

CDR3 coding DNA: TGTGCCAGCAGCTTTTACCCCGGGACTAGCGGAAGTGAGCAGTTCTTC. It yields the protein CASSFYPGTSGSEQFF. The chain recombines TRBV9 with TRBJ2-1, with 11 bases fitting TRBD2. The CDR3 is 16 amino acids. With 4 bases clipped from V and 9 bases from J, the junction kept 12 bases outside the gene matches. CDR1 is SGDLS, CDR2 YYNGEE, per germline.

There are a few counts of this clonotype. V is TRBV7-9 and J is TRBJ1-1; possibly TRBD1 for D (6 bases). The germline V gene encodes CDR1 SEHNR and CDR2 FQNEAQ (reference sequence). The CDR3 has 14 residues. The V end was cut by 8 bases, the J end by 1 base, with 14 bases between. CDR3 in DNA: TGTGCCAGCTCTTCCCAGGGGAGGAACACTGAAGCTTTCTTT. Its translation is CASSSQGRNTEAFF.

The V and J genes are TRBV7-9 and TRBJ2-5; D unresolved. The CDR3 runs to 15 residues. Germline loops: CDR1 SEHNR, CDR2 FQNEAQ (reference sequence). V was clipped by 4 bases and J by 1 base, with 13 bases between them. DNA for the CDR3: TGTGCCAGCAGCTCGCGACTCGGCTCCCAAGAGACCCAGTACTTC. This translates into CASSSRLGSQETQYF.

This clonotype appeared a few times. The rearrangement links TRBV30 to TRBJ2-5; D uncertain. V gave up 1 base and J gave up 3 bases, with 0 bases separating them. Germline values: CDR1 GTSNPN, CDR2 SVGIG (reference sequence). The length of the CDR3 is 10 residues. The CDR3 DNA reads TGTGCCTGGAGTGAAGAGACCCAGTACTTC. As protein: CAWSEETQYF.

This clonotype occurred a few times. The gene calls are TRBV20-1 and TRBJ2-3; 10 bases line up with TRBD2. V was clipped by 3 bases and J by 4 bases; unmatched bases: 7. The CDR3 totals 15 residues. Germline values: CDR1 DFQATT, CDR2 SNEGSKA (reference sequence). The CDR3 region has the DNA TGCAGTGCTAGTACAGCGGGGGGGCGTTCAGATACGCAGTATTTT. It translates to CSASTAGGRSDTQYF.

The V gene is TRBV6-4, the J gene TRBJ2-5, with D tentatively TRBD1 (6 bases). CDR3 length: 15 residues. CDR1 is MRHNA, CDR2 SNTAGT, per germline. V lost 5 bases, J lost 5 bases, and 18 bases lay in between. In DNA form, the CDR3 reads TGTGCCAGCAGTCATGAGGCAGGGGAAGGGGAGACCCAGTACTTC. Its translation: CASSHEAGEGETQYF.